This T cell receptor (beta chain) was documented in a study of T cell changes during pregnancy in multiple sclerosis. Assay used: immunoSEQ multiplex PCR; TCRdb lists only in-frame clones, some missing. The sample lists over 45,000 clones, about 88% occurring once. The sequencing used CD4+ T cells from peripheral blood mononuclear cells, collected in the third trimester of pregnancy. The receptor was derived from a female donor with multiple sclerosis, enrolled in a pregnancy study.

CDR3 DNA sequence: TGTGTCAGAAGCTTATCGGCTAGCGGTACGAACGAGCAGTACTTC. Translated, it gives CVRSLSASGTNEQYF. The V call is TRBV7-5, the J call TRBJ2-7; the table's TRBD2 call for D was not verified on the DNA. TRBV7-5 is listed as a pseudogene. This CDR3 contains 15 residues.